These 21 T cell receptor beta chains were all obtained from the same sample, sequenced in a study of identical twins (dated by TCRdb to the mid-2010s). Library creation used 5' RACE. Instrument used: Illumina HiSeq 2000. TCRdb trimmed the raw reads at Q25, called clones with MiXCR and kept productive beta chains. When rows share a CDR3 protein, they turn into one entry using the most common DNA and genes. The sample has roughly 720,000 distinct CDR3 sequences on record, around a sixth of them singletons. The ten largest make up 13% of the sample. These same data were also listed under a study on T cells expressing NK-cell markers.

The specimen sequenced was PBMCs. These receptor sequences come from a woman aged 18-35 years in good health.

V and J are TRBV12-3 or TRBV12-4 and TRBJ2-1, with 14 bases fitting TRBD2. With 5 bases clipped from V and 8 bases from J, the junction kept 8 bases outside the gene matches. This CDR3 spans 16 amino acids. The CDR3, as DNA: TGTGCCAGCAGTCCCAACCCGGGACTAGCGGGAGATGAGCAGTTCTTC. Translating gives CASSPNPGLAGDEQFF.

The table lists this clonotype with a few counts. V is TRBV15 and J is TRBJ2-1, with D maybe TRBD1 (6 bases). Per the germline V gene, CDR1 is LNHNV and CDR2 is YYDKDF (reference sequence). The CDR3 totals 12 residues. V lost 3 bases to trimming and J lost 6 bases, with 6 bases between them. The CDR3 region is CATSSRGNEQFF. The CDR3 DNA reads as TGTGCCACCAGCAGCAGGGGCAATGAGCAGTTCTTC.

This sequence joins TRBV6-5 and TRBJ2-7; 7 positions match TRBD1. CDR1 and CDR2 (germline): MNHEY, SVGAGI. The CDR3 has 15 amino acids. The V and J ends lost 2 bases and 3 bases, in that order; junction bases with no gene match: 7. The CDR3 loop is CASSYQERQGYEQYF. For the CDR3, the DNA is TGTGCCAGCAGTTACCAGGAGCGACAGGGCTACGAGCAGTACTTC.

The gene calls are TRBV7-9 and TRBJ2-1; D remains ambiguous. The ends were cut back, 5 bases at V and 8 bases at J, with 10 bases in the middle. Germline-derived CDR1 and CDR2 are SEHNR and FQNEAQ (reference sequence). The CDR3 is 12 amino acids. CDR3 sequence reads: CASSALVDEQFF. CDR3 bases: TGTGCCAGCAGCGCCTTAGTCGATGAGCAGTTCTTC.

The chain recombines TRBV2 with TRBJ2-7; possibly TRBD1 for D (6 bases). Germline V lookup: CDR1 SNHLY, CDR2 FYNNEI. V lost 10 bases and J lost 5, with 15 bases in between. The CDR3 is 12 residues long. The CDR3 is CATRQEGDEQYF. CDR3 bases: TGTGCCACCCGACAGGAAGGAGACGAGCAGTACTTC.

V gene TRBV15 combines with J gene TRBJ2-3, with TRBD1 as a possible D gene (5 bases). This CDR3 has 12 amino acids. Germline V gene sequence: CDR1 LNHNV, CDR2 YYDKDF (reference sequence). V lost 4 bases and J 11 bases, leaving 13 bases between the germline ends. The CDR3 nucleotides read TGTGCCACCAGCATTCAGGGCCCCAGGCAGTATTTT. The encoded protein is CATSIQGPRQYF.

This clonotype was found a few times. This chain connects TRBV15 to TRBJ1-6, with 9 bases fitting TRBD1. Germline V gives CDR1 LNHNV, CDR2 YYDKDF (reference sequence). V dropped 2 bases and J dropped 10; count of bases not matched to a gene: 9. The CDR3 runs to 16 residues. CDR3: CATSRTGQGFFSPLHF. The CDR3 DNA reads as TGTGCCACCAGCAGAACGGGACAGGGCTTCTTCTCACCCCTCCACTTT.

There are a few counts of this clonotype. The V and J genes are TRBV5-1 and TRBJ1-2; D is uncertain. The CDR3 is 15 amino acids. The germline gives CDR1 SGHRS, CDR2 YFSETQ. V shed 4 bases and J shed 4 bases, with 17 bases lying between them. CDR3 nucleotide sequence: TGCGCCAGCAGCCCCTCTGTTAACCTGATCTATGGCTACACCTTC. Translation: CASSPSVNLIYGYTF.

This clonotype was seen a few times. This chain connects TRBV5-1 to TRBJ2-5; TRBD2 matches 11 bases. This CDR3 contains 16 residues. CDR1 is SGHRS and CDR2 is YFSETQ in the germline V gene. V was pared by 4 bases and J by 1 base, with 6 bases of the junction left unmatched. CDR3: CASSPLTSGGQETQYF. The CDR3 nucleotides read TGCGCCAGCAGCCCCCTCACTAGCGGGGGCCAAGAGACCCAGTACTTC.

This chain uses TRBV5-1 with TRBJ2-7, with a weak D call TRBD1 (6 bases). Looked up from germline, CDR1 is SGHRS and CDR2 is YFSETQ. Trimming took off 3 bases at V and 0 bases at J, with 16 bases between the two ends. The CDR3 length is 16 residues. The CDR3, as DNA: TGCGCCAGCAGCTGGGGGCCCCGGGTTGGCTCCTACGAGCAGTACTTC. Translation gives CASSWGPRVGSYEQYF.

The chain recombines TRBV7-2 with TRBJ2-3; no firm D call. CDR1 is SGHTA and CDR2 is FQGNSA in the germline V gene. The V and J ends lost 5 bases and 0 bases respectively, with 12 bases between them. The CDR3 covers 15 residues. CDR3 residues: CASSKNVLSTDTQYF. The CDR3 coding sequence is TGTGCCAGCAGCAAAAACGTTCTTAGCACAGATACGCAGTATTTT.

This sequence joins TRBV18 and TRBJ1-2, with no clear D. The germline V gene has CDR1 KGHSH and CDR2 LQKENI. The CDR3 is made up of 14 amino acids. V was cut by 2 bases and J by 5 bases, with 12 bases left in between. CDR3 coding DNA: TGTGCCAGCTCACCAGGAAACTCCCCGTATGGCTACACCTTC. This codes for CASSPGNSPYGYTF.

This clonotype was seen a handful of times. The chain joins TRBV5-1 to TRBJ2-5; unclear D gene. Trimming removed 0 bases from V and 2 bases from J, with 8 bases in between. The CDR3 consists of 14 residues. Germline lookup yields CDR1 SGHRS and CDR2 YFSETQ. The CDR3 DNA sequence: TGCGCCAGCAGCTTGGAACTCCGTCAAGAGACCCAGTACTTC. Protein product: CASSLELRQETQYF.

This chain links TRBV6-2 or TRBV6-3 with TRBJ2-7; D unresolved. In germline, CDR1 is MNHEY, CDR2 SVGEGT. This CDR3 is 11 amino acids long. Trimming removed 10 bases at V and 3 bases at J, with 10 bases between. The CDR3 here is CATTGFYEQYF. CDR3 bases: TGTGCCACCACCGGATTCTACGAGCAGTACTTC.

In this sample, this clonotype turned up a few times. The chain couples TRBV7-9 to TRBJ1-1; D is possibly TRBD1 (6 bases). The germline V and J ends were trimmed by 3 bases and 4 bases, with 12 bases remaining between them. This CDR3 is 14 amino acids long. Germline V gene lookup returns CDR1 SEHNR and CDR2 FQNEAQ (reference sequence). The CDR3 region has the DNA TGTGCCAGCAGCTTGACGGGGGCAAGCACTGAAGCTTTCTTT. This codes for CASSLTGASTEAFF.

In its sample, this clonotype was seen many times. The chain employs TRBV6-1 and TRBJ1-2, with TRBD1 matching 7 bases. The germline V gene encodes CDR1 MNHNS and CDR2 SASEGT. This CDR3 has 14 amino acids. V lost 6 bases, J lost 3 bases, and 7 bases stayed unmatched. CDR3 bases: TGTGCCAGCAGCCGCTCGGGACAGCACTATGGCTACACCTTC. Translated: CASSRSGQHYGYTF.

The sample holds a few counts of this clonotype. The CDR3 nucleotides read TGTGCCAGCAGGAAACCGGGACAGGGTATAAGTGAGCAGTTCTTC. Its protein is CASRKPGQGISEQFF. The chain uses TRBV11-2 and TRBJ2-1; 9 positions agree with TRBD1. Germline CDR1 and CDR2: SGHAT and FQNNGV. V shed 6 bases and J 9 bases; nucleotides not matched to a gene: 12. The CDR3 totals 15 residues.

The chain employs TRBV20-1 and TRBJ2-1; D is undetermined. The CDR3 contains 13 residues. Trimming took off 4 bases at V and 5 bases at J, with 12 bases between the two ends. Germline lookup yields CDR1 DFQATT and CDR2 SNEGSKA (reference sequence). The CDR3 loop is CSATARINNEQFF. CDR3 nucleotide sequence: TGCAGTGCTACTGCCCGAATTAACAATGAGCAGTTCTTC.

The chain carries TRBV12-3 or TRBV12-4 and TRBJ1-5; no definite D call. The CDR3 sequence is 14 residues long. V lost 3 bases, J lost 3 bases, and 9 bases lay in between. The CDR3 nucleotides read TGTGCCAGCAGTTTTCGGGCGGACAATCAGCCCCAGCATTTT. Protein: CASSFRADNQPQHF.

The chain employs TRBV20-1 and TRBJ2-5; D gene ambiguous. Per germline, CDR1 DFQATT and CDR2 SNEGSKA (reference sequence). Trimming stripped 6 bases from V and 3 bases from J, with 11 bases between. This CDR3 comprises 12 residues. CDR3 bases: TGCAGTGCCCCATACCTCAAAGAGACCCAGTACTTC. It translates to CSAPYLKETQYF.

This clonotype appeared many times. This chain joins TRBV10-3 and TRBJ2-1; 9 nucleotides match TRBD2. The CDR3 runs to 15 residues. Losses at the gene ends were 2 bases for V and 6 bases for J; bases not matched to a gene: 5. Per germline, CDR1 ENHRY and CDR2 SYGVKD. This chain's CDR3 is CAISEPAGGVNEQFF. The CDR3 DNA follows: TGTGCCATCAGTGAGCCAGCGGGAGGTGTCAATGAGCAGTTCTTC.